This record covers a single T cell receptor beta chain. What it binds is not known. Other DNA sequences in the sample encode the same CDR3. The data derive from a study of OX40 agonist ivuxolimab in advanced cancers. Across the whole study: Patients were treated with ivuxolimab, an agonistic anti-OX40 (CD134) antibody. Past anti-PD-1, anti-PD-L1 or anti-CTLA-4 therapy was accepted, and roughly 38% had received some. Findings and caveats of the study: In a subset of nonresponders, normalized T-cell clonal expansion was also low.

Trimming took off 0 bases at V and 0 bases at J, with 9 bases between the two ends. The CDR3 extends over 15 amino acids. Germline assignment: CDR1 GTSNPN and CDR2 SVGIG (reference sequence). Assay: immunoSEQ multiplex PCR; the TCRdb copy retains only in-frame clones and omits some. The sample lists more than 40,000 clones, about nine tenths seen once, with 56% in the top ten. This clonotype was sampled from an adult with an advanced solid tumor such as melanoma, head and neck, liver or kidney cancer. The starting material was CD4+ or CD8+ T cells sorted from blood, obtained in a trial of the OX40 agonist ivuxolimab. The rearrangement joins TRBV30 to TRBJ1-3; no reliable D call. This chain's CDR3 is CAWSVGRNSGNTIYF. The CDR3 coding sequence is TGTGCCTGGAGTGTAGGACGGAACTCTGGAAACACCATATATTTT.